Here is one T cell receptor (beta chain) with its context. Its antigen is unknown. The data were taken from a study of T cell responses to AZD1222 COVID-19 vaccine. Background on the study: Second doses that came at about 4 or about 12 weeks were put together.

Germline CDR1 is LNHDA and CDR2 is SQIVND (reference sequence). CDR3 length: 13 amino acids. Trimming removed 0 bases at V and 6 bases at J, with 9 bases between. TCRdb's table, derived via immunoSEQ multiplex PCR, lists solely in-frame clones and lacks some. The sample has roughly 180,000 clones, 90% to 95% seen once; the top ten hold approximately 1.9%. General study results and limits: Of spike-specific TCRs, nearly half reportedly target regions left unmutated in variants. Spike regions recognized by vaccine-associated CD4 TCRs spanned the protein, led by 160-218 and 743-854.

The sequences come from peripheral blood, collected on day 0 of AZD1222 vaccination. The chain recombines TRBV19 with TRBJ2-7, with D uncertain. This TCR was recovered from an adult in good health. The CDR3 protein is CASSIDRITEQYF. DNA for the CDR3: TGTGCCAGTAGTATAGATCGAATCACCGAGCAGTACTTC.